Following are 31 T cell receptor beta chains from one sample sequenced in a study of immune heterogeneity within non-small cell lung tumors. Bulk tumor genomic DNA, 550 to 650 ng per sample, was the template. Taken during surgery, several biopsies per primary tumor were spaced as far apart as possible within the tumor mass. The patients were newly diagnosed with non-small cell lung cancer, had not been treated, and had curative surgery. The TCR beta CDR3 region was amplified by multiplex PCR employing 32 V and 13 J primers. Each CDR3 protein is one row after TCRdb ran MiXCR on the multiplex PCR reads. The sample gives about 2,600 distinct CDR3 sequences, about 20% of which show up once; approximately 12% is in the top ten. Sequenced sample: lung tumor tissue. These receptors all stem from a woman in her forties or fifties with non-small cell lung cancer.

In regard to this clonotype: This may be a read error: a much more frequent sequence differs by one nucleotide. This chain joins TRBV27 and TRBJ2-1; possibly TRBD2 for D (6 bases). Germline V CDR1 and CDR2: MNHEY, SMNVEV (reference sequence). The CDR3 is made up of 15 amino acids. Trimming took off 5 bases at V and 3 bases at J, with 14 bases between the two ends. The CDR3 protein is CASSPVAGCYNEQFF. CDR3 DNA: TGTGCCAGCAGTCCTGTGGCGGGGTGCTACAATGAGCAGTTCTTC.

This clonotype is labeled medium-sized (0.01 to 0.1%). This sequence joins TRBV6-5 and TRBJ2-4; D gene unclear. Germline CDR1 MNHEY, CDR2 SVGAGI. V lost 0 bases and J lost 2, with 8 bases in between. The CDR3 runs 15 residues. The CDR3 loop is CASSYSFGSKNIQYF. Here the CDR3 DNA reads TGTGCCAGCAGTTACTCCTTCGGTTCCAAAAACATTCAGTACTTC.

This clonotype is classed as medium-sized (0.01 to 0.1%). This chain uses TRBV28 with TRBJ1-4; perhaps TRBD1 as D (6 bases). The CDR3 has 18 residues. Germline V lookup: CDR1 MDHEN, CDR2 SYDVKM. Trimming took off 2 bases at V and 7 bases at J, with 23 bases between the two ends. CDR3 coding DNA: TGTGCCAGCAGTTTAGCCACCCTAACAGGGATGGCGGGTGAAAAACTGTTTTTT. Translated: CASSLATLTGMAGEKLFF.

By frequency in the sample, this clonotype is medium-sized (0.01 to 0.1%). The CDR3 reads CATCGDPYEQYF. The CDR3 DNA reads as TGTGCCACCTGCGGCGACCCCTACGAGCAGTACTTC. V gene TRBV24-1 combines with J gene TRBJ2-7; D unclear. Trimming took 9 bases from V and 2 from J, leaving 10 bases between them. This CDR3 has 12 residues. Germline V gives CDR1 KGHDR, CDR2 SFDVKD.

As concerns this clonotype: This may stem from a read error, because a much larger clone lies one nucleotide away. V usage is TRBV7-2 and J usage is TRBJ1-5; the D is unclear. The CDR3 runs to 15 residues. The V gene lost 3 bases and the J gene lost 2 bases, with 11 bases spanning the gap. Germline V gives CDR1 SGHTA, CDR2 FQGNSA. The CDR3 DNA sequence: TGTGCCAGCAGCTTGATACGGGGAGGCAATCAGCCCCAGCATTTT. Amino acid sequence: CASSLIRGGNQPQHF.

On this clonotype itself: A much larger clone differs by one base, so this may be a read error. This chain joins TRBV28 and TRBJ2-7; no reliable D call. CDR3 length: 12 amino acids. With 5 bases removed from V and 4 bases from J, the gap between germline ends came to 9 bases. The germline V gene encodes CDR1 MDHEN and CDR2 SYDVKM. The CDR3 DNA reads TGTGCCAGCAGTCCAAAGCTATACGAGCAGTACTTC. Translation gives CASSPKLYEQYF.

J is TRBJ2-5 and V is TRBV7-9; 9 bases align to TRBD2. The CDR3 length is 16 residues. Losses at the gene ends were 5 bases for V and 4 bases for J; bases not matched to a gene: 11. Germline loops: CDR1 SEHNR, CDR2 FQNEAQ (reference sequence). CDR3 sequence (DNA): TGTGCCAGCAGCAGGGGGCTAGCGGGATGGGGAGAGACCCAGTACTTC. It yields the protein CASSRGLAGWGETQYF.

To note about this clonotype: A junction end diverges from the germline sequence, so it may reflect a read error. The chain combines TRBV12-3 or TRBV12-4 with TRBJ2-6; D perhaps matches TRBD1 (5 bases). This CDR3 is built from 18 residues. The CDR3: CASSLWARRPSGAYVLTF. CDR3 nucleotide sequence: TGTGCCAGCAGTTTATGGGCACGTCGACCCTCTGGGGCCTACGTCCTGACTTTC.

With regard to this clonotype: This may be a read error: a much more frequent sequence differs by one nucleotide. CDR3 amino acids: CAIKSHPGQGGDTQYF. CDR3 nucleotides: TGTGCCATCAAGTCGCATCCGGGACAGGGGGGGGATACGCAGTATTTT. The V call is TRBV6-2 or TRBV6-3, the J call TRBJ2-3; 11 bases are a match to TRBD1. Germline V CDR1 and CDR2: MNHEY, SVGEGT. CDR3 length: 16 amino acids. Trimming removed 10 bases from V and 6 bases from J; junction bases left unmatched: 15.

Notes on this clonotype: This may arise from a read error, as a much more abundant clone is one base away. The gene calls are TRBV7-9 and TRBJ2-7; TRBD2 agrees at 7 bases. CDR3 size: 12 residues. Germline-derived CDR1 and CDR2 are SEHNR and FQNEAQ (reference sequence). V shed 8 bases and J 7 bases; nucleotides not matched to a gene: 8. The CDR3, as DNA: TGTGCCAGCCGGGATGGGGAGGGGGAGCAGTACTTC. Amino acids: CASRDGEGEQYF.

By sample fraction, this clonotype is large (0.1 to 1%). V usage is TRBV7-2 and J usage is TRBJ1-6; possible D gene TRBD1, 5 bases. Looked up from germline, CDR1 is SGHTA and CDR2 is FQGNSA. This CDR3 has 15 amino acids. Deletions cut 1 base from V and 9 bases from J, with 13 bases between. This CDR3 reads CASSLDPRGGSPLHF. The CDR3 coding sequence is TGTGCCAGCAGCTTAGACCCACGGGGGGGTTCACCCCTCCACTTT.

Judged by abundance, this clonotype is medium-sized. The chain combines TRBV10-3 with TRBJ1-2; weak D call: TRBD1 (6 bases). Trimming took off 3 bases at V and 2 bases at J, with 13 bases between the two ends. The CDR3 sequence is 15 residues long. Germline V lookup: CDR1 ENHRY, CDR2 SYGVKD. The CDR3: CAISDGQRLNYGYTF. CDR3 DNA sequence: TGTGCCATCAGTGATGGACAGAGGCTCAACTATGGCTACACCTTC.

The chain recombines TRBV20-1 with TRBJ1-5; D not certain. With 6 bases removed from V and 3 bases from J, the gap between germline ends came to 15 bases. The CDR3 covers 14 residues. Germline CDR1 and CDR2: DFQATT and SNEGSKA (reference sequence). The CDR3, as DNA: TGCAGTGCAAACCGCAATACTATCAATCAGCCCCAGCATTTT. Translating gives CSANRNTINQPQHF.

This clonotype is medium-sized within its sample. The chain has TRBV10-3 and TRBJ2-6; TRBD2 aligns across 7 bases. CDR1 is ENHRY and CDR2 is SYGVKD in the germline V gene. V lost 0 bases and J lost 0; bases outside the gene matches: 11. The length of the CDR3 is 20 residues. The CDR3 sequence is CAISESGEGRFSSGANVLTF. As DNA, the CDR3 is TGTGCCATCAGTGAGTCGGGGGAGGGGCGCTTCAGCTCTGGGGCCAACGTCCTGACTTTC.

About this clonotype itself: This sequence may be a read error, since a much larger clone differs from it by one base. The rearrangement links TRBV9 to TRBJ1-5, with 7 bases lining up with TRBD1. CDR3 size: 15 residues. Trimming at V came to 4 bases and at J to 8 bases, leaving 12 bases not matched to a gene. Per the germline V gene, CDR1 is SGDLS and CDR2 is YYNGEE. The CDR3 bases are TGTGCCAGCAGCATTGGGACAGTAATGTATGAGCCCCAGCATTTT. Translating it yields CASSIGTVMYEPQHF. Full variable domain (remainder filled in from reference TRBV9 and TRBJ1-5): DSGVTQTPKHLITATGQRVTLRCSPRSGDLSVYWYQQSLDQGLQFLIQYYNGEERAKGNILERFSAQQFPDLHSELNLSSLELGDSALYFCASSIGTVMYEPQHFGDGTRLSIL.

This clonotype was observed a handful of times. V and J are TRBV7-2 and TRBJ2-5; 10 nucleotides agree with TRBD2. The CDR3 consists of 18 residues. V gave up 3 bases and J gave up 5 bases; unmatched junction bases: 15. In germline, CDR1 is SGHTA, CDR2 FQGNSA. The CDR3 region is CASSFWGGQRGGRETQYF. Here the CDR3 DNA reads TGTGCCAGCAGCTTTTGGGGGGGACAGCGGGGGGGTAGGGAGACCCAGTACTTC.

By proportion, this clonotype is medium-sized (0.01 to 0.1%). This chain uses TRBV7-6 with TRBJ2-3; 10 bases align to TRBD2. CDR1 SGHVS and CDR2 FNYEAQ come from the germline V gene. V shed 0 bases, J shed 2 bases, and the junction held 8 bases outside the gene matches. The CDR3 is 18 amino acids. CDR3: CASSLAPRTSGTTDTQYF. The CDR3 DNA follows: TGTGCCAGCAGCTTAGCGCCGAGGACTAGCGGCACCACAGATACGCAGTATTTT.

By sample share, this clonotype is medium-sized. V usage is TRBV20-1 and J usage is TRBJ1-1; D gene uncertain. The CDR3 is made up of 13 amino acids. Per germline, CDR1 DFQATT and CDR2 SNEGSKA (reference sequence). Trimming removed 2 bases at V and 1 base at J, with 8 bases between. The CDR3 coding sequence is TGCAGTGCTAGATTTTCGGGGAACACTGAAGCTTTCTTT. Encoded protein: CSARFSGNTEAFF.

This clonotype was counted a few times. The V and J genes are TRBV11-2 and TRBJ2-5; TRBD2 aligns across 8 bases. The CDR3 length is 14 residues. The J segment lost 5 bases and the V segment lost 3 bases, leaving 5 bases of the junction unmatched. CDR1 is SGHAT and CDR2 is FQNNGV in the germline V gene. The CDR3 here is CASSFGSGIETQYF. DNA of the CDR3: TGTGCCAGCAGCTTCGGTAGCGGGATCGAGACCCAGTACTTC.

By share, this clonotype ranks as large. V gene TRBV12-3 or TRBV12-4 combines with J gene TRBJ1-2; the match to TRBD1 covers 8 bases. The CDR3 extends over 15 amino acids. Trimming at V came to 5 bases and at J to 5 bases, leaving 10 bases not matched to a gene. CDR3 region: CASSQTTGVGYGYTF. The DNA of the CDR3 is TGTGCCAGCAGTCAAACGACAGGGGTGGGATATGGCTACACCTTC.

A word on this clonotype: A much larger clone is a single base away; this may be a read error. This rearrangement joins TRBV6-1 to TRBJ1-4, with 10 bases identical to TRBD1. The germline V gene has CDR1 MNHNS and CDR2 SASEGT. The CDR3 sequence is 17 residues long. The CDR3 is CAISERRDRGRNEKLFF. The CDR3 DNA is TGTGCCATCAGTGAACGCCGGGACAGGGGTCGTAATGAAAAACTGTTTTTT.

By share, this clonotype ranks as medium-sized. CDR3 DNA sequence: TGTGCCAGCAGGAAAGACAGGGAGGTCCCAGAGACCCAGTACTTC. It codes for CASRKDREVPETQYF. The rearrangement joins TRBV11-2 to TRBJ2-5, with D perhaps TRBD1 (7 bases). Germline CDR1 SGHAT, CDR2 FQNNGV. CDR3 size: 15 residues. Trimming removed 6 bases from V and 4 bases from J, with 18 bases in between.

By frequency in the sample, this clonotype is medium-sized. The chain joins TRBV20-1 to TRBJ1-3; D unresolved. The CDR3 has 14 residues. With 3 bases removed from V and 0 bases from J, the gap between germline ends came to 9 bases. Looked up from germline, CDR1 is DFQATT and CDR2 is SNEGSKA (reference sequence). For the CDR3, the DNA is TGCAGTGCTAGGGACTCGAGCTCTGGAAACACCATATATTTT. It codes for CSARDSSSGNTIYF.

This chain uses TRBV28 with TRBJ2-5, with 7 bases that match TRBD2. V lost 6 bases, J lost 5 bases, and 21 bases stayed unmatched. From germline, CDR1 is MDHEN and CDR2 SYDVKM. The CDR3 has 18 amino acids. The chain's CDR3 is CASRPHGEGRGLSETQYF. CDR3 sequence (DNA): TGTGCCAGCAGGCCCCATGGGGAGGGCCGGGGTTTGTCGGAGACCCAGTACTTC.

By sample share, this clonotype is medium-sized. This chain joins TRBV24-1 and TRBJ2-3, with D perhaps matching TRBD2 (7 bases). Germline CDR1 is KGHDR and CDR2 is SFDVKD. The CDR3 is made up of 18 amino acids. V lost 1 base and J 3 bases, leaving 19 bases between the germline ends. The CDR3 loop is CATSDFPPRGGVTDTQYF. CDR3 in DNA: TGTGCCACCAGTGATTTCCCACCTAGGGGGGGAGTTACAGATACGCAGTATTTT.

Sample share makes this clonotype medium-sized. This rearrangement joins TRBV24-1 to TRBJ2-2; a weak D match, TRBD2 (5 bases). The CDR3 runs to 13 residues. V lost 7 bases, J lost 4 bases, and 9 bases lay in between. From germline, CDR1 is KGHDR and CDR2 SFDVKD. CDR3 sequence (DNA): TGTGCCACCAGGAGGGAGACCACCGGGGAGCTGTTTTTT. Translation gives CATRRETTGELFF.

This clonotype was detected a few times. This chain connects TRBV30 to TRBJ2-1, with no clear D. The germline V and J ends were trimmed by 3 bases and 1 base, with 1 base remaining between them. CDR1 and CDR2 (germline): GTSNPN, SVGIG (reference sequence). This CDR3 contains 11 residues. CDR3 nucleotide sequence: TGTGCCTGGAGATCCTACAATGAGCAGTTCTTC. As protein: CAWRSYNEQFF.

In its sample, this clonotype is medium-sized (0.01 to 0.1%). The chain couples TRBV20-1 to TRBJ2-3; 10 bases are a match to TRBD2. The CDR3 loop spans 14 amino acids. V lost 5 bases, J lost 4 bases, and 6 bases stayed unmatched. Germline values: CDR1 DFQATT, CDR2 SNEGSKA (reference sequence). CDR3 DNA sequence: TGCAGTGCTTTCCGGACTAGCGGATCAGATACGCAGTATTTT. It translates to CSAFRTSGSDTQYF.

By sample share, this clonotype is medium-sized (0.01 to 0.1%). J is TRBJ2-7 and V is TRBV11-2, with 12 bases identical to TRBD1. The V gene end was trimmed by 5 bases and the J gene end by 5 bases; junction bases not matched to a gene: 7. This CDR3 spans 15 amino acids. CDR1 and CDR2 from the germline V gene are SGHAT and FQNNGV. For the CDR3, the DNA is TGTGCCAGCAGCCCCGTGGGGACAGGGGGCGACGAGCAGTACTTC. It yields the protein CASSPVGTGGDEQYF.

This clonotype is classed as medium-sized. The chain combines TRBV12-3 or TRBV12-4 with TRBJ1-3; 7 bases line up with TRBD1. The CDR3 has 12 residues. V shed 6 bases, J shed 9 bases, and the junction held 5 bases outside the gene matches. The CDR3 DNA is TGTGCCAGCAGGATGACAGGGTTCACCATATATTTT. It translates to CASRMTGFTIYF.

This clonotype is medium-sized. The chain links TRBV7-2 to TRBJ2-3; tentatively, D is TRBD2 (6 bases). Trimming removed 3 bases at V and 1 base at J, with 17 bases between. Germline assignment: CDR1 SGHTA and CDR2 FQGNSA. The CDR3 totals 17 residues. The CDR3 bases are TGTGCCAGCAGCTTGGGAGGTGCGGGGCCAGGCACAGATACGCAGTATTTT. This codes for CASSLGGAGPGTDTQYF. Full variable domain (remainder filled in from reference TRBV7-2 and TRBJ2-3): GAGVSQSPSNKVTEKGKDVELRCDPISGHTALYWYRQSLGQGLEFLIYFQGNSAPDKSGLPSDRFSAERTGGSVSTLTIQRTQQEDSAVYLCASSLGGAGPGTDTQYFGPGTRLTVL.